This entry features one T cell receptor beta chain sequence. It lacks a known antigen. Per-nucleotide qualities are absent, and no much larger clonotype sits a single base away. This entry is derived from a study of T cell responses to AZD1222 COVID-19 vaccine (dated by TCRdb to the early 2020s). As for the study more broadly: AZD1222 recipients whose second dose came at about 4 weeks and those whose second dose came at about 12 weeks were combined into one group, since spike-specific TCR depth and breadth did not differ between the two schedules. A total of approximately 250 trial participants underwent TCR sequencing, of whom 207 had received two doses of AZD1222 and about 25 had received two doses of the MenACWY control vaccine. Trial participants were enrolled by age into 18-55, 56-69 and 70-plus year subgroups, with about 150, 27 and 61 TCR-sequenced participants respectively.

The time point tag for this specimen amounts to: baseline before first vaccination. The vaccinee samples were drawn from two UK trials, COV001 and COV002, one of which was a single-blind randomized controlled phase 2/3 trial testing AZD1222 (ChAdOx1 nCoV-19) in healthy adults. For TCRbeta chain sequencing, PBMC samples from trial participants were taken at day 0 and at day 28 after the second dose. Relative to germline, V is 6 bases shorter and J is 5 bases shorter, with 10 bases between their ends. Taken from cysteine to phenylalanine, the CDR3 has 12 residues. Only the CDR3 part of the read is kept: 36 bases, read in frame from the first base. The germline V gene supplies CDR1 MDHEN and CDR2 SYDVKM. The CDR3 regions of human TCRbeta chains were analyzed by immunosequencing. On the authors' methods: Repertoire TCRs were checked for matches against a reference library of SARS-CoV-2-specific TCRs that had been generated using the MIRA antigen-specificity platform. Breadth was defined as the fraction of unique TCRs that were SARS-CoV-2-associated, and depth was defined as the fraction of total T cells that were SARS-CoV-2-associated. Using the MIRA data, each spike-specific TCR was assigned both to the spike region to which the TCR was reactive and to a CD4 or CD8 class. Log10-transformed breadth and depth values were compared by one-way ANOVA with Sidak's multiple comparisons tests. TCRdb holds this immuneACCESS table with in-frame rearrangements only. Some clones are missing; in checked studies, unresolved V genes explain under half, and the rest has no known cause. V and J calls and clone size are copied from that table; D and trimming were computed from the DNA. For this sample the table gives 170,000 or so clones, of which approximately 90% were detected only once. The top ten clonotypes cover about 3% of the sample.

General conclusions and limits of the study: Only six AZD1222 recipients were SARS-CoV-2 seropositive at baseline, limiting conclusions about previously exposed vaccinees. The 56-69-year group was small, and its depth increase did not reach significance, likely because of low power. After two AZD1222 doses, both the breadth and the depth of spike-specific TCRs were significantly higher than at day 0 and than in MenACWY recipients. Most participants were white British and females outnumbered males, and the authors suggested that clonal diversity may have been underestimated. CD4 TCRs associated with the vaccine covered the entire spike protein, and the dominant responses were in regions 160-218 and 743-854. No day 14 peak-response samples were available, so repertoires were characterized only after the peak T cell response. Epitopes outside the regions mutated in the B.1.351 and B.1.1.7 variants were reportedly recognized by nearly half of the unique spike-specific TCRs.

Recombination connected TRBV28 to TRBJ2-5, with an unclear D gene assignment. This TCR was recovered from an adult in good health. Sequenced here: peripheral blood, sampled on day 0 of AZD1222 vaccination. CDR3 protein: CASSSGRETQYF. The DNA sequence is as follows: TGTGCCAGCAGCTCCGGCCGGGAGACCCAGTACTTC.